The next 30 T cell receptor beta chains were all read from a single sample in a study of beta chain features in type 1 diabetes. Sequenced material consisted of expressed TCRB transcripts (all of the isolated RNA was reverse transcribed). Clones were read by immunoSEQ multiplex PCR, and TCRdb kept only the in-frame ones, dropping some. The repertoire holds about 230,000 clones, with around 9.6% as singletons. Source material: naive CD4+ T cells from blood. All receptors come from a woman under 30 in good health.

This rearrangement joins TRBV30 to TRBJ2-1, with D possibly TRBD2 on 5 matching bases. V lost 2 bases and J 0 bases, leaving 17 bases between the germline ends. This CDR3 region has 17 residues. The germline gives CDR1 GTSNPN, CDR2 SVGIG (reference sequence). Here the CDR3 reads CAWSPRGRVSSYNEQFF. In nucleotides, the CDR3 is TGTGCCTGGAGTCCCCGAGGGCGGGTTAGCTCCTACAATGAGCAGTTCTTC.

The chain combines TRBV7-9 with TRBJ2-3; 9 nucleotides align to TRBD1. The CDR3 spans 15 residues. Germline V gene sequence: CDR1 SEHNR, CDR2 FQNEAQ (reference sequence). Trimming at V came to 6 bases and at J to 4 bases, leaving 8 bases not matched to a gene. In nucleotides, the CDR3 is TGTGCCAGCAGACGGGGACAGGGTTTATCAGATACGCAGTATTTT. Translating it yields CASRRGQGLSDTQYF.

This CDR3 is CASSPGGDTGELFF. The CDR3 region has the DNA TGCGCCAGCTCCCCAGGGGGTGACACCGGGGAGCTGTTTTTT. The gene calls are TRBV5-1 and TRBJ2-2; 7 bases align to TRBD1. Per germline, CDR1 SGHRS and CDR2 YFSETQ. V dropped 7 bases and J dropped 3; count of bases not matched to a gene: 6. The CDR3 sequence is 14 residues long.

The chain carries TRBV14 and TRBJ2-5; no firm D call. V was trimmed by 5 bases and J by 4 bases, leaving 11 bases between them. Germline-derived CDR1 and CDR2 are SGHDN and FVKESK. The CDR3 spans 13 residues. This CDR3 is CASSAARRETQYF. CDR3 bases: TGTGCCAGCAGCGCTGCGCGTAGAGAGACCCAGTACTTC.

This sequence joins TRBV7-2 and TRBJ1-1, with no clear D. Germline V CDR1 and CDR2: SGHTA, FQGNSA. V was trimmed by 6 bases and J by 5 bases, leaving 16 bases between them. This CDR3 region has 14 residues. The CDR3 coding sequence is TGTGCCAGCAGTTACATTCCCCGGAGGACTGAAGCTTTCTTT. The encoded protein is CASSYIPRRTEAFF.

This chain joins TRBV11-2 and TRBJ2-2; tentative D call: TRBD1 (6 bases). CDR1 and CDR2 (germline): SGHAT, FQNNGV. The CDR3 covers 14 residues. CDR3 sequence: CAGTGHSNTGELFF. DNA of the CDR3: TGTGCAGGGACGGGACACTCGAACACCGGGGAGCTGTTTTTT. Together with reference TRBV11-2 and TRBJ2-2, the CDR3 gives the full variable domain: EAGVAQSPRYKIIEKRQSVAFWCNPISGHATLYWYQQILGQGPKLLIQFQNNGVVDDSQLPKDRFSAERLKGVDSTLKIQPAKLEDSAVYLCAGTGHSNTGELFFGEGSRLTVL.

The table lists this clone with a few counts. The chain uses TRBV27 and TRBJ1-1; TRBD1 matches 7 bases. This CDR3 contains 13 residues. V gave up 8 bases and J gave up 3 bases; unmatched junction bases: 6. Germline V CDR1 and CDR2: MNHEY, SMNVEV (reference sequence). The CDR3 DNA reads as TGTGCCAGCTCGCACAGGGGAGACACTGAAGCTTTCTTT. This translates into CASSHRGDTEAFF.

This clone was seen a handful of times. This sequence joins TRBV2 and TRBJ1-5; 7 bases are a match to TRBD1. After removal of 7 bases from V and 7 bases from J, the junction contained 7 bases not matched to a gene. CDR1 is SNHLY and CDR2 is FYNNEI in the germline V gene. The CDR3 covers 13 residues. The CDR3 nucleotides read TGTGCCAGCACCGGAGACAGGGAGCAGCCCCAGCATTTT. Translating gives CASTGDREQPQHF.

CDR3 coding DNA: TGTGCCAGCAGTTTATCAGGGGCAACTAATGAAAAACTGTTTTTT. Its translation: CASSLSGATNEKLFF. The rearrangement uses TRBV27 and TRBJ1-4, with a possible D match to TRBD1 (5 bases). This CDR3 contains 15 residues. V was trimmed by 0 bases and J by 0 bases, leaving 5 bases between them. Germline loops: CDR1 MNHEY, CDR2 SMNVEV (reference sequence). Filled out from reference TRBV27 and TRBJ1-4, the complete variable domain reads EAQVTQNPRYLITVTGKKLTVTCSQNMNHEYMSWYRQDPGLGLRQIYYSMNVEVTDKGDVPEGYKVSRKEKRNFPLILESPSPNQTSLYFCASSLSGATNEKLFFGSGTQLSVL.

This clone was seen a handful of times. This chain uses TRBV5-1 with TRBJ1-1, with 11 bases lining up with TRBD1. The CDR3 runs 14 residues. Germline trimming cut 4 bases from V and 8 bases from J; bases unmatched to any gene: 7. CDR1 and CDR2 (germline): SGHRS, YFSETQ. The CDR3 nucleotides read TGCGCCAGCAGCCACGGACAGGGGGCTGCGGAAGCTTTCTTT. Amino acids: CASSHGQGAAEAFF.

This clone has more than one count but fewer than ten. The chain is built from TRBV27 and TRBJ1-2, with a tentative D call TRBD1 (5 bases). V shed 6 bases and J shed 1 base, with 12 bases lying between them. The V gene's germline CDR1 is MNHEY and CDR2 SMNVEV (reference sequence). This CDR3 region has 14 residues. The CDR3 here is CASRTAGLNYGYTF. CDR3 nucleotides: TGTGCCAGCAGAACCGCGGGACTTAACTATGGCTACACCTTC.

The V call is TRBV5-6, the J call TRBJ1-1; D not resolved. The germline CDR1 and CDR2 sequences are SGHDT and YYEEEE. The CDR3 is made up of 12 amino acids. V was clipped by 1 base and J by 8 bases, with 9 bases between them. The CDR3 sequence is CASSLTRGEAFF. The CDR3 DNA follows: TGTGCCAGCAGCTTGACCCGAGGAGAAGCTTTCTTT.

This clone has a handful of counts. One end of the junction fails to match germline, which may point to a read error. CDR3 in amino acids: CATSKKGARNTEAFF. The DNA of the CDR3 is TGTGCCACCAGCAAGAAGGGGGCGAGGAACACTGAAGCTTTCTTT. The chain carries TRBV7-9 and TRBJ1-1; 7 bases align to TRBD1. The V gene's germline CDR1 is SEHNR and CDR2 FQNEAQ (reference sequence). The CDR3 is 15 residues long.

J is TRBJ2-5 and V is TRBV15, with 9 bases lining up with TRBD2. The J call may be mistaken, given a closer DNA end match to TRBJ2-7. Germline V lookup: CDR1 LNHNV, CDR2 YYDKDF (reference sequence). CDR3 size: 15 residues. The CDR3 coding sequence is TGTGCCACCAGCAGAGAGGCTAGCGGGACCTACGAGCAGTACTTC. It is translated as CATSREASGTYEQYF.

V usage is TRBV6-5 and J usage is TRBJ2-7; D might be TRBD1 (6 bases). This CDR3 is built from 15 residues. Germline assignment: CDR1 MNHEY and CDR2 SVGAGI. Trimming took off 2 bases at V and 2 bases at J, with 13 bases between the two ends. The CDR3: CASSYASGVTYEQYF. CDR3 in DNA: TGTGCCAGCAGTTACGCCTCAGGGGTAACCTACGAGCAGTACTTC.

This clone was observed a few times. This sequence joins TRBV5-5 and TRBJ2-1; TRBD2 matches at 9 bases. CDR3 length: 15 amino acids. With V trimmed by 6 bases and J by 0 bases, 4 bases remained unmatched. Germline loops: CDR1 SGHKS, CDR2 YYEKEE (reference sequence). CDR3 residues: CASKIAGASYNEQFF. The CDR3 nucleotides are TGTGCCAGCAAAATAGCGGGAGCCTCCTACAATGAGCAGTTCTTC.

A few counts support this clone. The chain carries TRBV10-3 and TRBJ2-1; 7 bases fit TRBD1. The germline gives CDR1 ENHRY, CDR2 SYGVKD. V trimming: 2 bases; J trimming: 5 bases; junction bases outside the gene matches: 3. This CDR3 is built from 14 residues. CDR3 residues: CAISEPGTDNEQFF. CDR3 nucleotide sequence: TGTGCCATCAGTGAGCCGGGGACAGACAATGAGCAGTTCTTC.

The chain has TRBV7-6 and TRBJ2-2, with no clear D. This CDR3 has 15 residues. Trimming shortened V by 2 bases and J by 0 bases, and 7 bases separated the two germline ends. Germline-derived CDR1 and CDR2 are SGHVS and FNYEAQ. CDR3 nucleotides: TGTGCCAGCAGCTTATCTAGGCCGAACACCGGGGAGCTGTTTTTT. Translating gives CASSLSRPNTGELFF.

This clone was seen a few times. This chain joins TRBV27 and TRBJ2-1, with TRBD2 matching 12 bases. V shed 5 bases, J shed 2 bases, and the junction held 7 bases outside the gene matches. From germline, CDR1 is MNHEY and CDR2 SMNVEV (reference sequence). The CDR3 contains 17 residues. CDR3 region: CASSPWASGRAYNEQFF. The CDR3 DNA reads TGTGCCAGCAGTCCTTGGGCTAGCGGGAGGGCCTACAATGAGCAGTTCTTC.

This rearrangement joins TRBV5-1 to TRBJ2-7; 7 bases line up with TRBD1. From germline, CDR1 is SGHRS and CDR2 YFSETQ. This CDR3 region has 13 residues. J was trimmed by 3 bases and V by 7 bases; bases with no gene match: 7. This chain's CDR3 is CASAGDRDYEQYF. CDR3 in DNA: TGCGCCAGCGCCGGAGACAGGGACTACGAGCAGTACTTC.

A single count supports this clone. This chain joins TRBV7-9 and TRBJ2-4; D might be TRBD1 (5 bases). Trimming took 7 bases from V and 4 from J, leaving 20 bases between them. Germline CDR1 SEHNR, CDR2 FQNEAQ (reference sequence). The CDR3 covers 16 residues. The CDR3 DNA follows: TGTGCCAGCACCTACCCAACAGGAACACTAAAAAACATTCAGTACTTC. Amino acids: CASTYPTGTLKNIQYF.

This clone has a handful of counts. The V gene is TRBV27, the J gene TRBJ2-1; 11 nucleotides agree with TRBD2. The CDR3 length is 18 residues. In germline, CDR1 is MNHEY, CDR2 SMNVEV (reference sequence). J was trimmed by 0 bases and V by 5 bases; bases with no gene match: 9. The CDR3: CASSVGTSGVFSYNEQFF. The DNA of the CDR3 is TGTGCCAGCAGTGTAGGGACTAGCGGTGTCTTCTCCTACAATGAGCAGTTCTTC.

This clone was recorded a few times. V and J are TRBV19 and TRBJ2-5; 9 bases map to TRBD1. The CDR3 runs 13 residues. The V gene's germline CDR1 is LNHDA and CDR2 SQIVND (reference sequence). The junction had 1 base not matched to a gene; V was cut back by 5 bases and J by 3 bases. This chain's CDR3 is CASSWDREETQYF. The CDR3 coding sequence is TGTGCCAGTAGTTGGGACAGGGAAGAGACCCAGTACTTC.

The CDR3 region is CASSYPGAGRTQYF. CDR3 bases: TGTGCCAGCAGTTACCCGGGAGCAGGGCGGACCCAGTACTTC. The V and J genes are TRBV6-6 and TRBJ2-5; D is possibly TRBD2 (6 bases). V was clipped by 2 bases and J by 7 bases, with 14 bases between them. Germline V gives CDR1 MNHNY, CDR2 SVGAGI (reference sequence). The CDR3 covers 14 residues.

The J gene is TRBJ2-5, the V gene TRBV30; 10 bases agree with TRBD2. Germline V gene lookup returns CDR1 GTSNPN and CDR2 SVGIG (reference sequence). J was trimmed by 5 bases and V by 0 bases; bases with no gene match: 3. The CDR3 consists of 14 residues. CDR3: CAWSVAGGGETQYF. The CDR3 DNA reads TGTGCCTGGAGTGTAGCGGGGGGGGGTGAGACCCAGTACTTC.

This clone was counted a few times. The rearrangement joins TRBV10-3 to TRBJ2-1; D gene uncertain. CDR1 and CDR2 (germline): ENHRY, SYGVKD. The CDR3 length is 11 residues. Trimming cost V 7 bases and J 6 bases, with 7 bases left between them. The CDR3: CAIKQSNEQFF. CDR3 DNA sequence: TGTGCCATCAAACAGAGCAATGAGCAGTTCTTC.

This clone was detected many times. The rearrangement joins TRBV30 to TRBJ1-2; D gene unclear. The CDR3 extends over 11 amino acids. Trimming left V 4 bases short and J 4 bases short, with 7 bases between. CDR1 and CDR2 (germline): GTSNPN, SVGIG (reference sequence). CDR3 nucleotides: TGTGCCTGGAAGGCAGGCTATGGCTACACCTTC. The encoded protein is CAWKAGYGYTF.

The chain joins TRBV10-3 to TRBJ1-1, with D maybe TRBD1 (6 bases). In germline, CDR1 is ENHRY, CDR2 SYGVKD. CDR3 size: 11 residues. The V gene lost 8 bases and the J gene lost 6 bases, with 10 bases spanning the gap. CDR3 nucleotides: TGTGCCATCGGGACAATGTCTGAAGCTTTCTTT. The encoded protein is CAIGTMSEAFF.

This clone was detected a few times. The V gene is TRBV4-1, the J gene TRBJ2-7, with TRBD2 matching 11 bases. The V gene end was trimmed by 1 base and the J gene end by 6 bases; junction bases not matched to a gene: 8. This CDR3 region has 16 residues. The germline CDR1 and CDR2 sequences are MGHRA and YSYEKL. This chain's CDR3 is CASSQVTSGRRGEQYF. CDR3 coding DNA: TGCGCCAGCAGCCAAGTAACTAGCGGGAGAAGGGGCGAGCAGTACTTC.

V and J are TRBV6-1 and TRBJ2-2; 11 nucleotides line up with TRBD1. The CDR3 totals 14 residues. Germline V gives CDR1 MNHNS, CDR2 SASEGT. With 10 bases clipped from V and 3 bases from J, the junction kept 4 bases outside the gene matches. The CDR3 reads CATGTGGDTGELFF. CDR3 sequence (DNA): TGTGCCACCGGGACAGGGGGGGACACCGGGGAGCTGTTTTTT.